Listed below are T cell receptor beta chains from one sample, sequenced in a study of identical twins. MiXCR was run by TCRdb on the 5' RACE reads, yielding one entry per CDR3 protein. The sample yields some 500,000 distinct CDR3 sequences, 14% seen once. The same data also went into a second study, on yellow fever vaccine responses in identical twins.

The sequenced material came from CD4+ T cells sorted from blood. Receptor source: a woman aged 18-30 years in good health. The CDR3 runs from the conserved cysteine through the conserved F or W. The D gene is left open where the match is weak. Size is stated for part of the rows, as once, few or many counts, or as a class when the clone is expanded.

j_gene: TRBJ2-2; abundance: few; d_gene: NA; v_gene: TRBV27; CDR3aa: CASQAQGNTGELFF; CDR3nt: TGTGCCAGCCAAGCTCAAGGGAACACCGGGGAGCTGTTTTTT
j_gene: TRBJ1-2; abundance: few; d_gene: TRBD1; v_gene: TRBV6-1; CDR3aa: CATGQVVSSYGYTF; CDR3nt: TGTGCCACGGGACAGGTAGTTAGTTCGTATGGCTACACCTTC
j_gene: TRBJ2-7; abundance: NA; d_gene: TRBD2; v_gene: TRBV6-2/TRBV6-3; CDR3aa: CASRPSGGVYEQYF; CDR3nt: TGTGCCAGCAGACCTAGCGGAGGGGTGTACGAGCAGTACTTC
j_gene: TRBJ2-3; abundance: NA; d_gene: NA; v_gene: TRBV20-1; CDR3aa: CSATVTIPTDTQYF; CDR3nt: TGCAGTGCTACTGTGACTATTCCCACAGATACGCAGTATTTT
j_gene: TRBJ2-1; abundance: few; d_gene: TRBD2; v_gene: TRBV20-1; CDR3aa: CSASRTSGRARNEQFF; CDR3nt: TGCAGTGCTAGCCGGACTAGCGGGAGGGCCAGGAATGAGCAGTTCTTC
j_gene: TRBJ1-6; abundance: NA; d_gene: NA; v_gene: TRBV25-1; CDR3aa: CASSEWRFGSPLHF; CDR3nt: TGTGCCAGCAGTGAATGGCGTTTCGGTTCACCCCTCCACTTT
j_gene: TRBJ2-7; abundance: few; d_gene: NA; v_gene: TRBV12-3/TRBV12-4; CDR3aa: CASRRTAYEQYF; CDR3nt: TGTGCCAGCAGACGAACCGCCTACGAGCAGTACTTC
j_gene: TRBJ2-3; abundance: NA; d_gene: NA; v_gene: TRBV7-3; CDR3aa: CASSLVGDTTDTQYF; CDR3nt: TGTGCCAGCAGCTTGGTCGGGGACACCACAGATACGCAGTATTTT
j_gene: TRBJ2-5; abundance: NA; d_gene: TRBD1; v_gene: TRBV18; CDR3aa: CASSRDSFQETQYF; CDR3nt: TGTGCCAGCTCTCGGGACAGCTTTCAAGAGACCCAGTACTTC
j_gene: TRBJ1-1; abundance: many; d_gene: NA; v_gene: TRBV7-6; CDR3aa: CASSLMAEGNTEAFF; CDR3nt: TGTGCCAGCAGCTTAATGGCAGAGGGGAACACTGAAGCTTTCTTT
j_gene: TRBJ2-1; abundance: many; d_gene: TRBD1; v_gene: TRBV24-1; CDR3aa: CATSDLGGQGARYEQFF; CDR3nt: TGTGCCACCAGTGATTTGGGGGGACAGGGCGCAAGGTATGAGCAGTTCTTC
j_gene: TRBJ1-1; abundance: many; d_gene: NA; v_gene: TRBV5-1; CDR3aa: CASSPRDGYTEAFF; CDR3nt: TGCGCCAGCAGCCCCCGGGACGGATACACTGAAGCTTTCTTT
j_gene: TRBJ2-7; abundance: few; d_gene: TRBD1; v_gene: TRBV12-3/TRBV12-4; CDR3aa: CASSLGTGGPNAQYF; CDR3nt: TGTGCCAGCAGTTTAGGGACAGGGGGCCCAAACGCGCAGTACTTC
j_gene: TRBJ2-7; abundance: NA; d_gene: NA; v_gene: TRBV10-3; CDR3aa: CAISERQSSYEQYF; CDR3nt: TGTGCCATCAGTGAGCGACAGAGCTCCTACGAGCAGTACTTC
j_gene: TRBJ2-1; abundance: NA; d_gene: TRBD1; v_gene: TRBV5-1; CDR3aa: CASSWGTGGDNEQFF; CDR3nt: TGCGCCAGCAGCTGGGGGACAGGGGGGGACAACGAGCAGTTCTTC
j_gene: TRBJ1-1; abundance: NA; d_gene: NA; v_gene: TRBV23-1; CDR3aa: CASDNQGNTEAFF; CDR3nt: TGCGCCAGCGATAATCAGGGGAACACTGAAGCTTTCTTT
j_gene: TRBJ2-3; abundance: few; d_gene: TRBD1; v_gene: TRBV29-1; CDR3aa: CSVLKGRGPADTQYF; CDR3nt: TGCAGCGTTTTGAAAGGAAGGGGGCCCGCAGATACGCAGTATTTT
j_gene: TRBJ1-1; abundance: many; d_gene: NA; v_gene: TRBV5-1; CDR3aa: CASSPNKGNTEAFF; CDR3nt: TGCGCCAGCAGCCCTAATAAAGGGAACACTGAAGCTTTCTTT
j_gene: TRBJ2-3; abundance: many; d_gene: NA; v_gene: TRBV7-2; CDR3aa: CASSITGSRTDTQYF; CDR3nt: TGTGCCAGCAGCATCACGGGTTCCAGGACAGATACGCAGTATTTT
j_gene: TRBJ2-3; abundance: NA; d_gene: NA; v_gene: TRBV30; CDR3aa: CAWSRTDTQYF; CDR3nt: TGTGCCTGGAGTCGCACAGATACGCAGTATTTT
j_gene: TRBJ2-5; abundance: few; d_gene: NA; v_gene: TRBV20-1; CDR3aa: CSARSLEGETQYF; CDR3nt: TGCAGTGCTAGGTCGCTAGAAGGAGAGACCCAGTACTTC
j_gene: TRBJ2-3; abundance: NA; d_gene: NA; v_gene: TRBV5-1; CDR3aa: CASSLGRLLPTSTDTQYF; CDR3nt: TGCGCCAGCAGCTTGGGGCGGCTCTTGCCTACTAGCACAGATACGCAGTATTTT
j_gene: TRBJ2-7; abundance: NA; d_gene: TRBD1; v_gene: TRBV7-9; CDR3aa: CASSAGQGIPYEQYF; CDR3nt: TGTGCCAGCAGTGCTGGACAGGGAATTCCCTACGAGCAGTACTTC